One sample yielded the 27 T cell receptor beta chains listed below, sequenced in a study of blood T cell repertoires in COVID-19. The protocol was immunoSEQ multiplex PCR, while the TCRdb copy is restricted to in-frame clones and leaves out a portion. The sample has about 140,000 clones, 70% to 80% seen once; the top ten hold roughly 9%. Specimen: peripheral blood. The receptors shown here come from a woman aged 45-65 years with active or convalescent COVID-19.

There are many counts of this clone. The rearrangement joins TRBV7-8 to TRBJ1-5; possible D gene TRBD1, 6 bases. The CDR3 has 14 residues. The germline V gene has CDR1 SGHVS and CDR2 FQNEAQ. V lost 5 bases to trimming and J lost 2 bases, with 10 bases between them. The CDR3 nucleotides read TGTGCCAGCAGCCTCAACAGGGGCAATCAGCCCCAGCATTTT. Amino acids: CASSLNRGNQPQHF.

V is TRBV9 and J is TRBJ2-3; D is ambiguous. CDR3 length equals 14 residues. V gave up 0 bases and J gave up 6 bases, with 11 bases separating them. The germline V gene has CDR1 SGDLS and CDR2 YYNGEE. The CDR3 spells CASSVVGFRDTQYF. The CDR3 DNA sequence: TGTGCCAGCAGCGTAGTCGGGTTTCGGGATACGCAGTATTTT.

The chain links TRBV19 to TRBJ1-1; D remains unclear. The V and J ends lost 3 bases and 0 bases respectively, with 8 bases between them. This CDR3 has 14 residues. Germline values: CDR1 LNHDA, CDR2 SQIVND (reference sequence). CDR3 DNA sequence: TGTGCCAGTAGTATCGCAGTAATGAACACTGAAGCTTTCTTT. Translated, it gives CASSIAVMNTEAFF.

The V and J genes are TRBV19 and TRBJ1-2; no firm D call. Germline values: CDR1 LNHDA, CDR2 SQIVND (reference sequence). V lost 3 bases and J 8 bases, leaving 10 bases between the germline ends. CDR3 length: 12 residues. CDR3 bases: TGTGCCAGTAGTATTCGGGAAGGGGGCTACACCTTC. Translation: CASSIREGGYTF.

The J gene is TRBJ2-7, the V gene TRBV11-3, with 7 positions matching TRBD2. This CDR3 contains 15 residues. Germline values: CDR1 SGHNT, CDR2 YENEEA. Germline trimming cut 0 bases from V and 1 base from J; bases unmatched to any gene: 3. CDR3 in amino acids: CASSLDRTSSYEQYF. The CDR3 DNA is TGTGCCAGCAGCTTAGACAGGACTAGTTCCTACGAGCAGTACTTC.

The CDR3 coding sequence is TGTGCCTGGAATACAGGGGTGGGTTCACCCCTCCACTTT. It specifies CAWNTGVGSPLHF. The genes are TRBV30 and TRBJ1-6; 7 nucleotides line up with TRBD1. Trimming took 4 bases from V and 9 from J; bases not matched to a gene: 6. There are 13 residues in the CDR3. CDR1 is GTSNPN and CDR2 is SVGIG in the germline V gene (reference sequence).

The chain joins TRBV19 to TRBJ1-3; 9 positions agree with TRBD1. The CDR3 consists of 17 residues. The ends lost 8 bases at V and 1 base at J; junction bases unmatched: 12. Germline loops: CDR1 LNHDA, CDR2 SQIVND (reference sequence). The CDR3 DNA reads as TGTGCCAGTCACCCGCCCGGGACAGGGTTATCTGGAAACACCATATATTTT. This translates into CASHPPGTGLSGNTIYF. The full variable domain, completed using reference TRBV19 and TRBJ1-3, is DGGITQSPKYLFRKEGQNVTLSCEQNLNHDAMYWYRQDPGQGLRLIYYSQIVNDFQKGDIAEGYSVSREKKESFPLTVTSAQKNPTAFYLCASHPPGTGLSGNTIYFGEGSWLTVV.

The chain combines TRBV30 with TRBJ1-2; TRBD1 matches 7 bases. V shed 2 bases, J shed 8 bases, and the junction held 8 bases outside the gene matches. This CDR3 comprises 13 residues. In germline, CDR1 is GTSNPN, CDR2 SVGIG (reference sequence). This chain's CDR3 is CAWSTDRLRGYTF. CDR3 coding DNA: TGTGCCTGGAGTACGGACAGGCTTAGGGGCTACACCTTC.

The chain couples TRBV6-2 or TRBV6-3 to TRBJ2-7; 8 bases line up with TRBD1. Germline lookup yields CDR1 MNHEY and CDR2 SVGEGT. The CDR3 is 16 amino acids. V lost 0 bases, J lost 4 bases, and 8 bases stayed unmatched. Here the CDR3 DNA reads TGTGCCAGCAGTTACTCAGCCGGGCAGGGGGCGTACGAGCAGTACTTC. Translating gives CASSYSAGQGAYEQYF.

This clone was counted once. The rearrangement links TRBV29-1 to TRBJ2-7; 7 bases are shared with TRBD1. The V gene end was trimmed by 1 base and the J gene end by 5 bases; junction bases not matched to a gene: 8. Germline V gives CDR1 SQVTM, CDR2 ANQGSEA. The CDR3 extends over 14 amino acids. The CDR3 loop is CSVEGRTGEHEQYF. The CDR3, as DNA: TGCAGCGTTGAAGGTCGGACAGGAGAGCACGAGCAGTACTTC.

This chain uses TRBV24-1 with TRBJ2-5; D is uncertain. V gave up 3 bases and J gave up 5 bases, with 6 bases separating them. The CDR3 sequence is 12 residues long. CDR1 KGHDR and CDR2 SFDVKD come from the germline V gene. The CDR3: CATSDPQETQYF. CDR3 nucleotide sequence: TGTGCCACCAGTGATCCCCAGGAGACCCAGTACTTC.

This clone was recorded only once. The rearrangement links TRBV4-3 to TRBJ1-4, with TRBD1 as a possible D gene (6 bases). Germline values: CDR1 LGHNA, CDR2 YSLEER. The CDR3 totals 18 residues. V was trimmed by 4 bases and J by 0 bases, leaving 18 bases between them. The DNA of the CDR3 is TGCGCCAGCAGCCTGACGCCAATCAGACAGGCAACTAATGAAAAACTGTTTTTT. It is translated as CASSLTPIRQATNEKLFF.

This sequence joins TRBV7-9 and TRBJ2-7; 7 nucleotides agree with TRBD1. The trim removed 4 bases at V and 0 bases at J, leaving 9 bases unmatched. The germline V gene encodes CDR1 SEHNR and CDR2 FQNEAQ (reference sequence). CDR3 size: 16 residues. CDR3 loop: CASSWGEAGGSYEQYF. The CDR3, as DNA: TGTGCCAGCAGCTGGGGCGAGGCAGGGGGCTCCTACGAGCAGTACTTC. The variable domain in full, completed from reference TRBV7-9 and TRBJ2-7, reads DTGVSQNPRHKITKRGQNVTFRCDPISEHNRLYWYRQTLGQGPEFLTYFQNEAQLEKSRLLSDRFSAERPKGSFSTLEIQRTEQGDSAMYLCASSWGEAGGSYEQYFGPGTRLTVT.

The rearrangement links TRBV28 to TRBJ1-2, with 9 bases matching TRBD1. Looked up from germline, CDR1 is MDHEN and CDR2 is SYDVKM. There are 13 residues in the CDR3. The V segment lost 4 bases and the J segment 7 bases; nucleotides outside the gene matches: 4. The CDR3 DNA follows: TGTGCCAGCAGTTGGGGACAGGGAAGTGGCTACACCTTC. It translates to CASSWGQGSGYTF.

The chain employs TRBV13 and TRBJ1-2, with D maybe TRBD1 (5 bases). Between the trimmed V and J ends, which lost 0 bases and 8 bases, there was a span of 16 bases. CDR1 is PRHDT and CDR2 is FYEKMQ in the germline V gene (reference sequence). This CDR3 is built from 15 residues. The CDR3 is CASSLGSGGDYGYTF. As DNA, the CDR3 is TGTGCCAGCAGCTTAGGGTCGGGGGGAGATTACGGCTACACCTTC.

The rearrangement uses TRBV5-1 and TRBJ2-1; 7 bases align to TRBD2. Germline loops: CDR1 SGHRS, CDR2 YFSETQ. The CDR3 is 17 amino acids. With V trimmed by 8 bases and J by 0 bases, 14 bases remained unmatched. The CDR3, as DNA: TGCGCCAGTACTAGCGCCAGCCGGCCGGCCTCCTACAATGAGCAGTTCTTC. Translation: CASTSASRPASYNEQFF.

The genes are TRBV5-5 and TRBJ1-6, with TRBD1 matching 8 bases. Losses at the gene ends were 7 bases for V and 6 bases for J; bases not matched to a gene: 6. The germline V gene encodes CDR1 SGHKS and CDR2 YYEKEE (reference sequence). The CDR3 extends over 14 amino acids. CDR3: CASFPGQGNSPLHF. The CDR3 DNA reads as TGTGCCAGCTTTCCTGGACAGGGTAATTCACCCCTCCACTTT.

V is TRBV28 and J is TRBJ1-1, with D hard to call. This CDR3 comprises 13 residues. Germline CDR1 is MDHEN and CDR2 is SYDVKM. V lost 3 bases to trimming and J lost 1 base, with 6 bases between them. Written as DNA, the CDR3 is TGTGCCAGCAGTTTCCTTAGGAACACTGAAGCTTTCTTT. Protein sequence: CASSFLRNTEAFF.

The V call is TRBV19, the J call TRBJ1-5; D unclear. Germline V lookup: CDR1 LNHDA, CDR2 SQIVND (reference sequence). The CDR3 contains 15 residues. Trimming stripped 4 bases from V and 1 base from J, with 11 bases between. In DNA form, the CDR3 reads TGTGCCAGTAGTAGACTGTATGAAAGCAATCAGCCCCAGCATTTT. This codes for CASSRLYESNQPQHF.

The genes are TRBV7-2 and TRBJ2-7; D might be TRBD2 (6 bases). Trimming cost V 3 bases and J 6 bases, with 15 bases left between them. CDR3 length equals 14 residues. Germline V gene data show CDR1 as SGHTA and CDR2 as FQGNSA. CDR3 in amino acids: CASSFPGLLAEQYF. In nucleotides, the CDR3 is TGTGCCAGCAGCTTCCCGGGACTCCTCGCCGAGCAGTACTTC.

This clone turned up a few times. Other DNA sequences in the sample encode the same CDR3. J is TRBJ1-5 and V is TRBV28, with unresolved D. Trimming took 2 bases from V and 7 from J, leaving 9 bases between them. The length of the CDR3 is 13 residues. CDR1 and CDR2 (germline): MDHEN, SYDVKM. The CDR3 region has the DNA TGTGCCAGCAGTTTAGGCTTGTCACAGCCCCAGCATTTT. This translates into CASSLGLSQPQHF.

This chain joins TRBV3-1 (or the pseudogene TRBV3-2) and TRBJ2-5, with a weak D call TRBD2 (5 bases). Germline CDR1 and CDR2: LGHDT and YNNKEL (reference sequence). The CDR3 spans 16 residues. Trimming shortened V by 0 bases and J by 0 bases, and 11 bases separated the two germline ends. The CDR3 nucleotides read TGTGCCAGCAGCCAAGAACCGGGAACCGACCAAGAGACCCAGTACTTC. Encoded protein: CASSQEPGTDQETQYF.

This chain uses TRBV11-2 with TRBJ1-1, with D tentatively TRBD1 (5 bases). This CDR3 comprises 14 residues. CDR1 SGHAT and CDR2 FQNNGV come from the germline V gene. The V end lost 1 base, the J end lost 1 base, and 7 bases lay between the germline ends. In nucleotides, the CDR3 is TGTGCCAGCAGCTTAGTGGGGGGGAACACTGAAGCTTTCTTT. Translated, it gives CASSLVGGNTEAFF.

The count of this clone is one. The chain recombines TRBV6-5 with TRBJ1-6, with D possibly TRBD1 on 5 matching bases. This CDR3 has 13 residues. CDR1 and CDR2 (germline): MNHEY, SVGAGI. V lost 8 bases, J lost 6 bases, and 11 bases lay in between. CDR3 DNA: TGTGCCAGCTTCGACAGCGTTAATTCACCCCTCCACTTT. This codes for CASFDSVNSPLHF.

This sequence joins TRBV2 and TRBJ1-2; a weak D match, TRBD1 (5 bases). Trimming took 6 bases from V and 2 from J, leaving 10 bases between them. Per germline, CDR1 SNHLY and CDR2 FYNNEI. This CDR3 comprises 13 residues. The CDR3 here is CASRRGGNYGYTF. The CDR3, as DNA: TGTGCCAGCAGGCGGGGCGGGAACTATGGCTACACCTTC. The full variable domain, with the rest looked up from reference TRBV2 and TRBJ1-2, is EPEVTQTPSHQVTQMGQEVILRCVPISNHLYFYWYRQILGQKVEFLVSFYNNEISEKSEIFDDQFSVERPDGSNFTLKIRSTKLEDSAMYFCASRRGGNYGYTFGSGTRLTVV.

The CDR3 reads CAISESSTSGVQETQYF. CDR3 nucleotides: TGTGCCATCAGTGAGTCGTCAACTAGCGGGGTTCAAGAGACCCAGTACTTC. The V and J genes are TRBV10-3 and TRBJ2-5; TRBD2 agrees at 10 bases. CDR3 size: 17 residues. V lost 0 bases and J lost 2; bases outside the gene matches: 6. Germline CDR1 is ENHRY and CDR2 is SYGVKD.

On this clone: The identical CDR3 is also encoded by other nucleotide sequences in the sample. The chain recombines TRBV30 with TRBJ1-1, with D perhaps matching TRBD1 (5 bases). This CDR3 is 12 amino acids long. V lost 3 bases and J 5 bases, leaving 10 bases between the germline ends. Looked up from germline, CDR1 is GTSNPN and CDR2 is SVGIG (reference sequence). DNA for the CDR3: TGTGCCTGGAGGCGGGGGGGAACTGAAGCTTTCTTT. It encodes CAWRRGGTEAFF.